This T cell receptor (beta chain) was captured by sequencing in a study of T cells in tumors after PD-1 blockade. Study-level background: Treatment was either pembrolizumab 200 mg every 3 weeks or cemiplimab 350 mg every 2 weeks. Findings and limits, study-wide: Blood contained 35% to 50% of the tumor's TCR clonotypes.

This CDR3 region has 16 residues. Germline-derived CDR1 and CDR2 are SEHNR and FQNEAQ (reference sequence). V was clipped by 0 bases and J by 0 bases; unmatched bases: 5. About this clone: What it recognizes is unknown.

The table came from immunoSEQ multiplex PCR; TCRdb's copy has only in-frame clones and leaves some out. Among 15,000 or so clones, 65% to 85% were seen once, and the ten largest hold 20% to 30%. The specimen comprised PBMCs, sampled after anti-PD-1 treatment. The chain is built from TRBV7-9 and TRBJ2-7, with 7 bases that match TRBD2. The sequence came from a human donor with basal cell carcinoma. As DNA, the CDR3 is TGTGCCAGCAGCTTAGCCGTCCCTAGCGGCTCCTACGAGCAGTACTTC. Its translation is CASSLAVPSGSYEQYF.